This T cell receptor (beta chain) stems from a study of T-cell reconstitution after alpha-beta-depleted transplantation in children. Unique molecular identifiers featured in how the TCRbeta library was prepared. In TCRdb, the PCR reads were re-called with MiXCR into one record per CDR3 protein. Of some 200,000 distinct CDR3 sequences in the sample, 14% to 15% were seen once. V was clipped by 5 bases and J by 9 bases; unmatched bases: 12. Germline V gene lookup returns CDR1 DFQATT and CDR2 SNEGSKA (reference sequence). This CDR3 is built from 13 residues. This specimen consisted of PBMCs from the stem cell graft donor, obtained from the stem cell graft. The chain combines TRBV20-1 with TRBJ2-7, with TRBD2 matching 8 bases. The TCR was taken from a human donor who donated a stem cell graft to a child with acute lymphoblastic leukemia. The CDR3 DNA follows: TGCAGTGCTGGGAATAGCGGGATCGCCGGGCAGTACTTC. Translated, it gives CSAGNSGIAGQYF.